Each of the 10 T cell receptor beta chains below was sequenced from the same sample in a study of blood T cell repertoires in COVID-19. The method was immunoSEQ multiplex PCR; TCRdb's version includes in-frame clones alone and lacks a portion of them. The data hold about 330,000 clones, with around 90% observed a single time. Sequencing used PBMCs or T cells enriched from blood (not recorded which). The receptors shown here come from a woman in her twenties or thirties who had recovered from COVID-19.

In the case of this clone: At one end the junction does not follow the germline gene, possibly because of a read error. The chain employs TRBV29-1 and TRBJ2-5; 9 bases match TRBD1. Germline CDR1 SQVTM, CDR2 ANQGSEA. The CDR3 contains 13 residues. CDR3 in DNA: TGCAGCGTGGAAGGGACAGGGCTGGAGACCCAGTACTTC. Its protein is CSVEGTGLETQYF.

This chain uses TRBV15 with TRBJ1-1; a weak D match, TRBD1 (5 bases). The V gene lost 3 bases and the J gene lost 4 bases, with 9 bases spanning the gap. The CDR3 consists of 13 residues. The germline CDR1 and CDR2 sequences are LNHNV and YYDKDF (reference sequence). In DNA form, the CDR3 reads TGTGCCACCAGCAGCAGGGATTTCACTGAAGCTTTCTTT. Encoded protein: CATSSRDFTEAFF. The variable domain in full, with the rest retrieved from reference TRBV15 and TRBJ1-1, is DAMVIQNPRYQVTQFGKPVTLSCSQTLNHNVMYWYQQKSSQAPKLLFHYYDKDFNNEADTPDNFQSRRPNTSFCFLDIRSPGLGDTAMYLCATSSRDFTEAFFGQGTRLTVV.

The DNA for the CDR3 is TGTGCCAGCAGCCGAGGGACAGCCGGGAGCTATGGCTACACCTTC. This translates into CASSRGTAGSYGYTF. V usage is TRBV28 and J usage is TRBJ1-2; 7 positions agree with TRBD1. The length of the CDR3 is 15 residues. Trimming cost V 6 bases and J 4 bases; bases outside gene matches: 11. The germline V gene has CDR1 MDHEN and CDR2 SYDVKM.

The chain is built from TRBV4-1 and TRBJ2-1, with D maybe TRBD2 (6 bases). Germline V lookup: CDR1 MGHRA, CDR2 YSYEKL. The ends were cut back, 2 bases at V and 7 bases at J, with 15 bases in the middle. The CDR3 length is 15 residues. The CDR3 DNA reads TGCGCCAGCAGCCAACTAGGTGGAGGGTGGAATGAGCAGTTCTTC. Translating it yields CASSQLGGGWNEQFF.

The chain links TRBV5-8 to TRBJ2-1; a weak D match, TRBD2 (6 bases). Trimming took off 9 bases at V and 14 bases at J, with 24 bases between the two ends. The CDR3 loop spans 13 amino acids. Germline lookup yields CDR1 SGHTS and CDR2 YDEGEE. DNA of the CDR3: TGTGCCACCAGTAGTGGACGTCGGCAGCGGGAGTTCTTC. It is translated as CATSSGRRQREFF.

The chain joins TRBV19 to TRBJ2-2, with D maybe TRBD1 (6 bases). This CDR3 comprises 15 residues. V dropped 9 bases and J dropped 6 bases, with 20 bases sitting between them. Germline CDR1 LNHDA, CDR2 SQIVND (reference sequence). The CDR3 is CARPEGVPSSGELFF. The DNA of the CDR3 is TGTGCCAGGCCAGAGGGGGTACCCTCCTCCGGGGAGCTGTTTTTT.

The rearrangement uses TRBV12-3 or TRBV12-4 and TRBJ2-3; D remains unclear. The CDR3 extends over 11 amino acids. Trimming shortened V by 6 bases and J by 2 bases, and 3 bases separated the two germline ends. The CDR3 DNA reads TGTGCCAGCAGCGTCACAGATACGCAGTATTTT. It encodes CASSVTDTQYF.

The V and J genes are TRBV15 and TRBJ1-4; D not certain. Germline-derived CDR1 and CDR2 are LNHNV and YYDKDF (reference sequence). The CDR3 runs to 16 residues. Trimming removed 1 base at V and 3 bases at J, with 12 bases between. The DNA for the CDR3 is TGTGCCACCAGCAGAGGACCTTTTGGAGCTAATGAAAAACTGTTTTTT. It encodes CATSRGPFGANEKLFF. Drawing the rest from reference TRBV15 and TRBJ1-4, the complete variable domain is DAMVIQNPRYQVTQFGKPVTLSCSQTLNHNVMYWYQQKSSQAPKLLFHYYDKDFNNEADTPDNFQSRRPNTSFCFLDIRSPGLGDTAMYLCATSRGPFGANEKLFFGSGTQLSVL.

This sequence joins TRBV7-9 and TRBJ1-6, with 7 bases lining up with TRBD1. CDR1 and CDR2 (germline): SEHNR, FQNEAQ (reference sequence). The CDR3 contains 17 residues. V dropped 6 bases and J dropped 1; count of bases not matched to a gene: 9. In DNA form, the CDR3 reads TGTGCCAGCAGACCCGACAGGGTGAGGTCCTATAATTCACCCCTCCACTTT. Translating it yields CASRPDRVRSYNSPLHF. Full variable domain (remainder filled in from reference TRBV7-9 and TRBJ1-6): DTGVSQNPRHKITKRGQNVTFRCDPISEHNRLYWYRQTLGQGPEFLTYFQNEAQLEKSRLLSDRFSAERPKGSFSTLEIQRTEQGDSAMYLCASRPDRVRSYNSPLHFGNGTRLTVT.

The CDR3 spells CASSPTRGSYYEQFF. The DNA of the CDR3 is TGTGCCAGCAGCCCGACTAGAGGCTCTTACTATGAGCAGTTCTTC. The V gene is TRBV6-6, the J gene TRBJ2-1; possibly TRBD2 for D (6 bases). V lost 6 bases and J lost 8, with 20 bases in between. The length of the CDR3 is 15 residues. The germline V gene encodes CDR1 MNHNY and CDR2 SVGAGI (reference sequence).